This TCR beta chain was captured in a study of T-cell reconstitution after alpha-beta-depleted transplantation in children. Overall study results and limits: In some patients, recipient T cells and intrathymic progenitors surviving conditioning explained high day-60 diversity. Once a year had passed after transplant, T-cell counts and diversity came mostly from newly produced T cells. By about two months after transplant, alpha-beta T cells reportedly arose from several hundred graft clones that had expanded.

V shed 2 bases, J shed 4 bases, and the junction held 6 bases outside the gene matches. The CDR3 is 15 residues long. Germline CDR1 ENHRY, CDR2 SYGVKD. Unique molecular identifiers were incorporated into the prepared TCRbeta library. TCRdb used MiXCR to reprocess the PCR reads, holding one entry per CDR3 protein. In the table there are about 980,000 distinct CDR3 sequences, roughly 29% of which are singletons. This clonotype has ten or more counts. Antigen: not known. The chain couples TRBV10-3 to TRBJ2-3; TRBD2 aligns across 7 bases. The sample here was PBMCs, mostly from graft donor cells, taken 360 days after TCRalphabeta/CD19-depleted stem cell transplant. The TCR originated in a boy in the first two years of life who had a stem cell transplant for SCID, so the T cells may come from the graft donor. CDR3 DNA sequence: TGTGCCATCAGTGAGCCGAAAGCGGGACCAGATACGCAGTATTTT. Protein product: CAISEPKAGPDTQYF.